This T cell receptor (beta chain) emerged from a study of blood T cells in healthy people across ages. A second roughly 7 to 11 cycle PCR used barcoded and J-beta primers. Each CDR3 protein gets one entry after TCRdb re-called the 5' RACE reads with MiXCR. The top ten clones hold under 8% of a sample with 1.4 million to 1.5 million distinct CDR3 sequences, 42% of them seen once. CDR3 length: 15 residues. Trimming cost V 3 bases and J 4 bases; bases outside gene matches: 8. Per the germline V gene, CDR1 is MDHEN and CDR2 is SYDVKM. The clonotype was recovered from a woman younger than 35 in good health. The sequenced sample was blood. V and J are TRBV28 and TRBJ2-7, with 8 bases aligning to TRBD1. This CDR3 reads CASSLGRGLLYEQYF. CDR3 DNA sequence: TGTGCCAGCAGTTTGGGCAGGGGGCTATTATACGAGCAGTACTTC.